This T cell receptor (beta chain) is drawn from a study of shared clonotypes between healthy human individuals. To note about this clone: Its target is not known.

CD45RO negativity and positive selection for CCR7 defined naive CD8 cells, a population that excluded terminally differentiated effector memory CD45RA+ cells. Each of the donors was a healthy adult who was HIV-negative and had not had a recent acute infection or vaccination. As handled by the study authors: Filtering differed for immunoSEQ, which gave only junction sequences without quality scores. Libraries were prepared by immunoSEQ multiplex PCR; TCRdb keeps only in-frame clonotypes and omits some of them. The V and J calls and clone size come from that table; D and trimming were worked out from the DNA. The repertoire holds roughly 2.1 million clones, with just over 90% as singletons. Trimming pared 2 bases from V and 5 bases from J, leaving 18 bases between. The CDR3 is 16 residues long. Per the germline V gene, CDR1 is MNHNY and CDR2 is SVGAGI (reference sequence). Study-wide results and caveats: Generally, naive subsets (rather than memory subsets) showed larger estimated richness. Incomplete sequencing of sorted subsets was indicated by rarefaction despite large depth.

The TCR originated in a man younger than 35 in good health. Some clones in this sample may be carry-over from other donors' samples. The chain couples TRBV6-6 to TRBJ1-1; D call uncertain. Sequencing input: naive CD8+ T cells from PBMCs. This CDR3 is CASSYLGRGETTEAFF. In DNA form, the CDR3 reads TGTGCCAGCAGTTACCTGGGCCGTGGGGAGACGACTGAAGCTTTCTTT.